A selection of T cell receptor beta chains follows, all from one sample in a study of CXCR3-negative and CXCR3-positive naive CD8 T cells. TCRdb reprocessed the 5' RACE reads, with one entry per CDR3 protein and no DNA. The sample data list approximately 88,000 distinct CDR3 sequences. Material for sequencing was naive CXCR3- CD8+ T cells from blood. These receptors were obtained from a human donor in good health. Some clones in this sample may be carry-over from other donors' samples. Both conserved end residues are part of each CDR3.

V gene	J gene	CDR3 protein
TRBV5-1	TRBJ1-1	CASSLTQYTEAFF
TRBV6-5	TRBJ1-1	CASSYLTAPTNTEAFF
TRBV14	TRBJ2-1	CASSQEIGGLAGDNEQFF
TRBV28	TRBJ2-7	CASSLSAGAHSYEQYF
TRBV7-9	TRBJ2-7	CASSLSSGANYEQYF
TRBV6-2/TRBV6-3	TRBJ1-5	CASSQAGMGNQPQHF
TRBV7-2	TRBJ2-7	CASSYYGGVSYEQYF
TRBV14	TRBJ1-2	CASSQTTGIYGYTF
TRBV3-1	TRBJ2-7	CASSRRLSSYEQYF
TRBV7-9	TRBJ2-7	CASSLSSYAGHEQYF
TRBV11-1	TRBJ2-1	CASSRRHNEQFF
TRBV19	TRBJ2-7	CASSIEGGIGGHEQYF
TRBV7-6	TRBJ2-1	CASSFRDDNEQFF
TRBV4-2	TRBJ1-5	CASSQFLGNQPQHF
TRBV7-2	TRBJ2-7	CASSFVLAGYEQYF
TRBV12-3/TRBV12-4	TRBJ2-7	CASRSIAGQFYEQYF
TRBV20-1	TRBJ2-3	CSARAPISSGLPDTQYF
TRBV7-6	TRBJ1-1	CASSLLLQGAMNTEAFF
TRBV5-1	TRBJ2-7	CASSLFGTTYEQYF
TRBV20-1	TRBJ2-1	CSARDEGEGYNEQFF
TRBV27	TRBJ1-5	CASSLYRGHQPQHF
TRBV7-9	TRBJ2-2	CASGQETNTGELFF
TRBV28	TRBJ2-7	CASSLPIGQSYEQYF
TRBV15	TRBJ2-2	CATSRDLGAAGELFF
TRBV7-9	TRBJ1-1	CASSPLTGGVGTEAFF
TRBV29-1	TRBJ2-1	CSGDDQGEQFF
TRBV28	TRBJ2-7	CASSFPGGALGPYEQYF
TRBV12-3/TRBV12-4	TRBJ1-2	CASRPRQGAGGYTF
TRBV13	TRBJ2-3	CASSVTQGVGGDTQYF
TRBV12-3/TRBV12-4	TRBJ2-7	CASRILREPTYEQYF
TRBV9	TRBJ2-1	CASSVSGTGGSWEQFF
TRBV7-8	TRBJ2-1	CASSLATSGSSYNEQFF
TRBV12-3/TRBV12-4	TRBJ1-2	CATRERTDLHGYTF
TRBV13	TRBJ1-4	CASSPGTETEKLFF
TRBV12-3/TRBV12-4	TRBJ2-2	CASSTATSGSPGELFF
TRBV4-3	TRBJ2-5	CASSQEQGGRETQYF
TRBV5-4	TRBJ2-1	CASSGGGDYNEQFF
TRBV12-3/TRBV12-4	TRBJ2-2	CASSLRGGTGELFF
TRBV14	TRBJ2-7	CASSQGLSYEQYF
TRBV28	TRBJ2-5	CASSSLADSSGGETQYF
TRBV12-3/TRBV12-4	TRBJ2-1	CASSPSAANEQFF
TRBV14	TRBJ2-3	CASRPLGTASSTDTQYF
TRBV14	TRBJ2-3	CASSARVTGTDTQYF
TRBV20-1	TRBJ2-1	CSARLSSYNEQFF
TRBV5-1	TRBJ2-7	CASSAGYNYEQYF
TRBV9	TRBJ2-3	CASSGRWSGGDRGTDTQYF
TRBV12-3/TRBV12-4	TRBJ2-4	CASSPPDIPKNIQYF
TRBV9	TRBJ1-2	CASSVEARATYGYTF
TRBV29-1	TRBJ2-7	CSGGMGQGPYEQYF
TRBV9	TRBJ2-5	CASSAGQTDWETQYF
TRBV29-1	TRBJ1-5	CSVYEGAGDSNQPQHF